What follows are 3 T cell receptor beta chains derived from one specimen sequenced in a study of cytomegalovirus exposure and HLA in healthy donors. Primers: 60 Vbeta forward and 13 Jbeta reverse. Sequencing was performed with immunoSEQ multiplex PCR; in TCRdb, only in-frame clones are kept and a portion is missing. The sample has about 130,000 clones, about four fifths seen once. Specimen: PBMCs. The receptor source for this set is a woman in her forties in good health and CMV-seropositive.

The rearrangement links TRBV10-3 to TRBJ2-1; 7 bases agree with TRBD1. The germline V gene has CDR1 ENHRY and CDR2 SYGVKD. J was trimmed by 7 bases and V by 5 bases; bases with no gene match: 5. The CDR3 covers 13 residues. CDR3 amino acids: CAISQGVGNEQFF. The DNA of the CDR3 is TGTGCCATCAGTCAGGGGGTCGGGAATGAGCAGTTCTTC.

This clone was observed a few times. CDR3 protein: CAWRDTGPYNEQFF. In DNA form, the CDR3 reads TGTGCCTGGAGGGACACGGGCCCCTACAATGAGCAGTTCTTC. The chain joins TRBV30 to TRBJ2-1; tentatively, D is TRBD1 (5 bases). The CDR3 runs 14 residues. V lost 3 bases, J lost 2 bases, and 11 bases lay in between. Germline-derived CDR1 and CDR2 are GTSNPN and SVGIG (reference sequence).

V is TRBV27 and J is TRBJ1-5, with D unclear. The CDR3 runs to 14 residues. Looked up from germline, CDR1 is MNHEY and CDR2 is SMNVEV (reference sequence). Trimming stripped 6 bases from V and 11 bases from J, with 20 bases between. DNA for the CDR3: TGTGCCAGCAGCATTAGCAATACTCAATCGGCCCAGCATTTT. Protein: CASSISNTQSAQHF.